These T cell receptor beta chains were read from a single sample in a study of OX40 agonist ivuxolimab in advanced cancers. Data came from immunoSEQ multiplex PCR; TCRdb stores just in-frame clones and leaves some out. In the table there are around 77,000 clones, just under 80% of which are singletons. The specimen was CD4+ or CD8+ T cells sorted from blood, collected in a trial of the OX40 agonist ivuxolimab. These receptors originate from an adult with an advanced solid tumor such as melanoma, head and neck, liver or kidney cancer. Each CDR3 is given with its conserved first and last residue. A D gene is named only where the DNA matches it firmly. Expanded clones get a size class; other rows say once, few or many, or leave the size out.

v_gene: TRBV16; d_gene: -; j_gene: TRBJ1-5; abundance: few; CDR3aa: CASSQFRDSNQPQHF; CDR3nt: TGTGCCAGCAGCCAATTTAGGGACAGCAATCAGCCCCAGCATTTT
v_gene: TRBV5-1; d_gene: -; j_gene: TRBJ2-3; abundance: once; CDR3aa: CASSLAAGTSTDTQYF; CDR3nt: TGCGCCAGCAGCTTGGCGGCCGGGACTAGCACAGATACGCAGTATTTT
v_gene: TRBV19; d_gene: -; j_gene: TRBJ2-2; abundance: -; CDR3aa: CASSPRGYTGELFF; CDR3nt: TGTGCCAGTAGCCCGAGGGGATACACCGGGGAGCTGTTTTTT
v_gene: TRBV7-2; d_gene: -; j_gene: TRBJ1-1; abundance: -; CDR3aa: CASSFTGMNTEAFF; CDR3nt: TGTGCCAGCAGCTTCACAGGGATGAACACTGAAGCTTTCTTT
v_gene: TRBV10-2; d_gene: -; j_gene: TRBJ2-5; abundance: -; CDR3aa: CASSQYGVGLQETQYF; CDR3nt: TGCGCCAGCAGTCAGTATGGCGTGGGGCTACAAGAGACCCAGTACTTC
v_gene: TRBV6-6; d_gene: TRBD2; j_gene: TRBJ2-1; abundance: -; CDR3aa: CASSVSGGPSYNEQFF; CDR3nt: TGTGCCAGCAGTGTGAGCGGGGGCCCCTCCTACAATGAGCAGTTCTTC
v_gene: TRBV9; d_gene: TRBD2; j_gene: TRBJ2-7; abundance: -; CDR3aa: CASSPVGRAGTSGRFHEQYF; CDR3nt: TGTGCCAGCAGCCCCGTCGGCAGGGCCGGGACTAGCGGGAGGTTCCACGAGCAGTACTTC
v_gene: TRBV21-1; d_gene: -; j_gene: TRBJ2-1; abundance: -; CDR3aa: CASSKKKTGTSNEQFF; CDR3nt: TGTGCCAGCAGCAAGAAGAAAACCGGGACTAGCAATGAGCAGTTCTTC
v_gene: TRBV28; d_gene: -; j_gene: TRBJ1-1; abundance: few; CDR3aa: CASSPTGTVNTEAFF; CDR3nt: TGTGCCAGCAGTCCGACCGGGACTGTGAACACTGAAGCTTTCTTT
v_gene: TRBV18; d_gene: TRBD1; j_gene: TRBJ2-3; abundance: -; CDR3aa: CASSPTDRGRNTQYF; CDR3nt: TGTGCCAGCTCACCAACGGACAGGGGGCGAAATACGCAGTATTTT
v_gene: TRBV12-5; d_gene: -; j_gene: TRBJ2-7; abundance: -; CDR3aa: CASGLTEYEQYF; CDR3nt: TGTGCTAGTGGTTTGACAGAATACGAGCAGTACTTC
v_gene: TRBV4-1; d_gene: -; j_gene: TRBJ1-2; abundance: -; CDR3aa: CASSSVGTYYGYTF; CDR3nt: TGCGCCAGCAGTTCGGTGGGGACCTACTATGGCTACACCTTC
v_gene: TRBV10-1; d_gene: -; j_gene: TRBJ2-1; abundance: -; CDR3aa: CASSEPGARVNEQFF; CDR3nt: TGCGCCAGCAGTGAGCCGGGAGCGCGGGTTAATGAGCAGTTCTTC
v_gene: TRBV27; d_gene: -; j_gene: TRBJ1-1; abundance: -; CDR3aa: CASSLQGLRGTEAFF; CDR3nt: TGTGCCAGCAGTCTACAGGGTCTAAGGGGCACTGAAGCTTTCTTT
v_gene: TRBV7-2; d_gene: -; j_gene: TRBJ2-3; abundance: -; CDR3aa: CASSSRGGGASDTQYF; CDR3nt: TGTGCCAGCAGCTCCCGGGGTGGGGGCGCTTCAGATACGCAGTATTTT
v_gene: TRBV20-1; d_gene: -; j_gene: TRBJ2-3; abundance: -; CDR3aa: CSATLTDTQYF; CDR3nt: TGCAGTGCGACTCTCACAGATACGCAGTATTTT
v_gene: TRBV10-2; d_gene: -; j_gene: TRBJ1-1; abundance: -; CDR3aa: CASSGTGDTEAFF; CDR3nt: TGCGCCAGCAGTGGTACAGGTGACACTGAAGCTTTCTTT
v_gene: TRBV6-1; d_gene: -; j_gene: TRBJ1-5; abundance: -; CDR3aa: CASSEAGGQPQHF; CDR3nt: TGTGCCAGCAGTGAAGCGGGGGGGCAGCCCCAGCATTTT
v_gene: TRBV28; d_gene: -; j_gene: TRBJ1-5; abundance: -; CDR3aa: CASSLGGVNQPQHF; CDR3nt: TGTGCCAGCAGTTTGGGAGGGGTCAATCAGCCCCAGCATTTT
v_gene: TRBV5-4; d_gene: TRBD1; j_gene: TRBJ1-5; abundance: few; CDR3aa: CASSQGQGANQPQHF; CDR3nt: TGTGCCAGCAGCCAGGGACAGGGGGCGAATCAGCCCCAGCATTTT
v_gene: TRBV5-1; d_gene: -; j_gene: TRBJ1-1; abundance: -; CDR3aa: CASSLAGGVGAWGTEAFF; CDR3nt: TGCGCCAGCAGCTTGGCCGGGGGTGTTGGGGCCTGGGGCACTGAAGCTTTCTTT
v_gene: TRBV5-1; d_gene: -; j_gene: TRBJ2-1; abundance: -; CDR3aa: CASSWNQGRGEQFF; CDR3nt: TGCGCCAGCAGCTGGAACCAGGGACGGGGTGAGCAGTTCTTC
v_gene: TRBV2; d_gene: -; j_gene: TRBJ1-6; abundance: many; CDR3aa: CASTAAASYNSPLHF; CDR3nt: TGTGCCAGCACAGCAGCCGCATCCTATAATTCACCCCTCCACTTT
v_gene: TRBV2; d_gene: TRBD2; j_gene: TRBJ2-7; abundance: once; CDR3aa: CASSERSGRWDEQYF; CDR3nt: TGTGCCAGCAGTGAACGAAGCGGGAGGTGGGACGAGCAGTACTTC
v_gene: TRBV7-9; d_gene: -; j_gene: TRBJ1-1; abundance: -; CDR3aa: CASSLARYTEAFF; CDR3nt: TGTGCCAGCAGCTTAGCAAGGTACACTGAAGCTTTCTTT
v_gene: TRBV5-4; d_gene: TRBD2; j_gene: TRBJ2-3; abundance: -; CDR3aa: CASSPDSLAGPQTDTQYF; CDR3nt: TGTGCCAGCAGCCCGGATTCCTTAGCGGGGCCTCAAACAGATACGCAGTATTTT
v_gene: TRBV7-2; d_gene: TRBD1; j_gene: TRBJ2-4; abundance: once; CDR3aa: CASSFTGTAKREDIQYF; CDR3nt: TGTGCCAGCAGCTTTACCGGGACAGCCAAAAGAGAGGACATTCAGTACTTC
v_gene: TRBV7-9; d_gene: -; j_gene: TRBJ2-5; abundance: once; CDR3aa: CASRLPWARETQYF; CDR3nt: TGTGCCAGCAGGTTGCCATGGGCGCGCGAGACCCAGTACTTC
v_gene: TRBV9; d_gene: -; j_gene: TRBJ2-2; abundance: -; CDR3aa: CASSAPGSTGELFF; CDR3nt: TGTGCCAGCAGCGCTCCGGGGAGCACCGGGGAGCTGTTTTTT
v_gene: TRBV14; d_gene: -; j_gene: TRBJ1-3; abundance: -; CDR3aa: CASSHGRRTGNTIYF; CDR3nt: TGTGCCAGCAGCCACGGACGGCGGACTGGAAACACCATATATTTT
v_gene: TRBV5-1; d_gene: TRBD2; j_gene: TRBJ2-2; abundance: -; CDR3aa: CASSSGLTGELFF; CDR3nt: TGCGCCAGCAGCTCGGGACTAACCGGGGAGCTGTTTTTT
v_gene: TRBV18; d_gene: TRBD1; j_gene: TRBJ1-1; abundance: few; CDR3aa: CASSSLLPGQGGFMTFF; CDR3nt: TGTGCCAGCTCATCACTTCTCCCGGGACAGGGCGGGTTTATGACTTTCTTT
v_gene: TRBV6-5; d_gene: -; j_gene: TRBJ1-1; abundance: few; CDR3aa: CASSYGSGEAFF; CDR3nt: TGTGCCAGCAGTTACGGGTCGGGTGAAGCTTTCTTT
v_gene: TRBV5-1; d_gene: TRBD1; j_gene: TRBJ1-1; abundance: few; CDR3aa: CASRDRGLTEAFF; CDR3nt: TGCGCCAGTCGTGACAGGGGATTAACTGAAGCTTTCTTT
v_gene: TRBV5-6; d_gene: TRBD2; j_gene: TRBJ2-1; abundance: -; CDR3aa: CASSLLASGRIYNEQFF; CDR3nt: TGTGCCAGCAGCTTGTTGGCTAGCGGGAGGATCTACAATGAGCAGTTCTTC
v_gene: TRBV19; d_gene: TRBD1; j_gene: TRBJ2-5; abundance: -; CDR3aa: CASSMRQGVFETQYF; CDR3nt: TGTGCCAGTAGTATGCGGCAGGGGGTGTTCGAGACCCAGTACTTC
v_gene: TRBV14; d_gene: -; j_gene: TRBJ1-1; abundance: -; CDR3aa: CASSLIAQGGNTEAFF; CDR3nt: TGTGCCAGCAGCCTAATCGCACAGGGTGGGAACACTGAAGCTTTCTTT
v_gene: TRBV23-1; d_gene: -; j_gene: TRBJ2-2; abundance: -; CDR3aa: CASSPPVRANTGELFF; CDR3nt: TGCGCCAGCAGTCCACCCGTCCGGGCCAACACCGGGGAGCTGTTTTTT
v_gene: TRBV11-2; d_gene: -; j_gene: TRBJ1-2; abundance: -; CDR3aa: CASSPSGSNYGYTF; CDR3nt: TGTGCCAGCAGCCCGTCAGGGAGTAACTATGGCTACACCTTC
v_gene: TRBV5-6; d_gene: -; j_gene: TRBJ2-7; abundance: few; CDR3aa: CASSPILGGGPYEQYF; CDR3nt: TGTGCCAGCAGCCCGATCCTAGGGGGAGGGCCCTACGAGCAGTACTTC
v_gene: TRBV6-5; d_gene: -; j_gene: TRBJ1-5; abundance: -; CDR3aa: CASRTTGGGGQPQHF; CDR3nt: TGTGCCAGCAGAACTACAGGAGGTGGTGGTCAGCCCCAGCATTTT
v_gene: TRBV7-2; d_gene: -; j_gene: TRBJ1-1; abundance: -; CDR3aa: CASDGAVLLGTEAFF; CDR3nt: TGTGCCAGCGACGGGGCAGTTCTGCTTGGGACTGAAGCTTTCTTT
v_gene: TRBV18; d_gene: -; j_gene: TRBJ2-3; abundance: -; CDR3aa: CASSPPLAGSDTQYF; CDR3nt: TGTGCCAGCTCACCACCCCTCGCCGGGTCAGATACGCAGTATTTT
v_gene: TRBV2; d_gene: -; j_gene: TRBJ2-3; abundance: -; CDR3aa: CASALGRGGTDTQYF; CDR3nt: TGTGCCAGCGCCTTGGGGCGGGGCGGAACAGATACGCAGTATTTT
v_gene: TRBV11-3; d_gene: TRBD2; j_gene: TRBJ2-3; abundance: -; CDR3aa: CASSPSSGVRDTQYF; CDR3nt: TGTGCCAGCAGCCCTTCTAGCGGGGTGAGGGATACGCAGTATTTT
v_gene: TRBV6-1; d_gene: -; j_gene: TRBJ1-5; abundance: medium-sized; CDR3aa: CASSEEGRERYQPQHF; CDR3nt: TGTGCCAGCAGTGAAGAAGGCAGGGAAAGGTATCAGCCCCAGCATTTT
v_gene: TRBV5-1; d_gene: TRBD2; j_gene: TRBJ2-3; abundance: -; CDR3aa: CASRPSGGAGDTQYF; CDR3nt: TGCGCCAGCAGACCTAGCGGGGGGGCCGGTGATACGCAGTATTTT
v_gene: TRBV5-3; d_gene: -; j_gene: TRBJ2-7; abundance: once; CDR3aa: CAKIGYEQYF; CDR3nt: TGTGCCAAGATAGGTTACGAGCAGTACTTC
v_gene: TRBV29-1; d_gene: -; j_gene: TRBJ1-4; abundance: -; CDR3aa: CSVEEVGTTNEKLFF; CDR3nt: TGCAGCGTTGAAGAGGTGGGAACAACTAATGAAAAACTGTTTTTT
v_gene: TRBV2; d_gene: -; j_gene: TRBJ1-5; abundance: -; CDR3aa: CASSTFSNQPQHF; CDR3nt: TGTGCCAGCAGTACTTTTAGCAATCAGCCCCAGCATTTT
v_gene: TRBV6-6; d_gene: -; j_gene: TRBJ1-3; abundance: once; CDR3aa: CASSSRGNSGNTIYF; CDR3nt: TGTGCCAGCAGTTCCCGAGGGAACTCTGGAAACACCATATATTTT
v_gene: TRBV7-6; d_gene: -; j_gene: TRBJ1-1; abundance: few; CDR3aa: CASSPGGWNTEAFF; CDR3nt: TGTGCCAGCAGCCCGGGGGGCTGGAACACTGAAGCTTTCTTT
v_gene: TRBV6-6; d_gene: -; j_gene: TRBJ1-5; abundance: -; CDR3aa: CASRTQGFSNQPQHF; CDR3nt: TGTGCCAGCAGGACCCAGGGGTTTAGCAATCAGCCCCAGCATTTT
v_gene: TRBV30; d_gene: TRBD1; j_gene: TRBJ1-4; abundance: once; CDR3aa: CAWSAWTGTNEKLFF; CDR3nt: TGTGCCTGGAGTGCCTGGACAGGGACTAATGAAAAACTGTTTTTT
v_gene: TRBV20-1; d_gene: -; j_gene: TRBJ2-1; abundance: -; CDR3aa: CSAVTGDEQFF; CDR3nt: TGCAGTGCGGTGACGGGCGATGAGCAGTTCTTC